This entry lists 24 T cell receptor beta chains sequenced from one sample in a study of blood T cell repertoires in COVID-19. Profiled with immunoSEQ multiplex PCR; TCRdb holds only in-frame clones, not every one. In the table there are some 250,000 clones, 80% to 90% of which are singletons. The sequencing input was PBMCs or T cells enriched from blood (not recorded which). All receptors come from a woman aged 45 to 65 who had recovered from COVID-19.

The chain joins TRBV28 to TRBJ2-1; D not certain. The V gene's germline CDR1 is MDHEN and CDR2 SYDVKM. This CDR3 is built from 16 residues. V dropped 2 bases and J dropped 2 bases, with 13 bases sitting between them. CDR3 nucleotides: TGTGCCAGCAGTTTAGCTCGCGAGATCGCCTACAATGAGCAGTTCTTC. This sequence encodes CASSLAREIAYNEQFF.

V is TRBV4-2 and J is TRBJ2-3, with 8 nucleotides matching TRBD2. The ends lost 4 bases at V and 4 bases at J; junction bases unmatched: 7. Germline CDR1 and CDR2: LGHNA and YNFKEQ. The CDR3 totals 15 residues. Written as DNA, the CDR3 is TGTGCCAGCAGCCCGGGAGGGCGAGAGGCAGATACGCAGTATTTT. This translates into CASSPGGREADTQYF.

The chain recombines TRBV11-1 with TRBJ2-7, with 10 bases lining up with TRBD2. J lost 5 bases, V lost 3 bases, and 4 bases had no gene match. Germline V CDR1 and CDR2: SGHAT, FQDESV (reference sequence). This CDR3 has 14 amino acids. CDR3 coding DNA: TGTGCCAGCAGCTTTATTAGCGGGAGGCACGAGCAGTACTTC. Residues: CASSFISGRHEQYF.

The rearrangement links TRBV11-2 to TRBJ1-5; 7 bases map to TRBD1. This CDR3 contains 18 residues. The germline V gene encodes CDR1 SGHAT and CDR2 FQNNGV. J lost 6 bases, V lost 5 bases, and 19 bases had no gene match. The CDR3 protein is CASSNPLSQGELIQPQHF. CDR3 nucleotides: TGTGCCAGCAGCAATCCCTTGAGCCAGGGGGAACTGATTCAGCCCCAGCATTTT.

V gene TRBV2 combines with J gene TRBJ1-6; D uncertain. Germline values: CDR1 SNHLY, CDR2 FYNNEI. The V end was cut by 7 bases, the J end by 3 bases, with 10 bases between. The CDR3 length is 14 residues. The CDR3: CASTPAIYNSPLHF. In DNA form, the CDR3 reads TGTGCCAGCACTCCCGCTATCTATAATTCACCCCTCCACTTT.

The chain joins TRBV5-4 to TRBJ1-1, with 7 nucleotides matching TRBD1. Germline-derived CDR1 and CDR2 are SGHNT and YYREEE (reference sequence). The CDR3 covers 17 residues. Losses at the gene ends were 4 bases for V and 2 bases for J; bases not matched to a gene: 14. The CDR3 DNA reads TGTGCCAGCAGCCAAATAGTGTTTCGGGACAGAAACACTGAAGCTTTCTTT. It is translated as CASSQIVFRDRNTEAFF.

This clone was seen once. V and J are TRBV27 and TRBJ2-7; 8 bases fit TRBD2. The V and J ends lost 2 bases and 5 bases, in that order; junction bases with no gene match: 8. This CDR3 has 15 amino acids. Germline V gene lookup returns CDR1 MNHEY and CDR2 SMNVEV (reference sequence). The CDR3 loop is CASSLRRGGVDEQYF. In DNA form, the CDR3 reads TGTGCCAGCAGTTTACGCCGGGGGGGCGTCGACGAGCAGTACTTC.

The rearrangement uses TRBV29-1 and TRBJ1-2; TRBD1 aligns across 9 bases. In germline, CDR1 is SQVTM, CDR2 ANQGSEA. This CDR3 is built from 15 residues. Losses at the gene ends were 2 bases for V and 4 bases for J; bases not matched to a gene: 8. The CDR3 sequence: CSVEMGQGRTYGYTF. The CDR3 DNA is TGCAGCGTTGAAATGGGACAGGGCAGGACCTATGGCTACACCTTC.

The CDR3 DNA reads as TGTGCCAGCAGTCCCGGGACTAGCGGTTCCTACGAGCAGTACTTC. Translating it yields CASSPGTSGSYEQYF. The chain combines TRBV11-2 with TRBJ2-7; 11 bases agree with TRBD2. Germline assignment: CDR1 SGHAT and CDR2 FQNNGV. The CDR3 contains 15 residues. V shed 6 bases, J shed 1 base, and the junction held 5 bases outside the gene matches.

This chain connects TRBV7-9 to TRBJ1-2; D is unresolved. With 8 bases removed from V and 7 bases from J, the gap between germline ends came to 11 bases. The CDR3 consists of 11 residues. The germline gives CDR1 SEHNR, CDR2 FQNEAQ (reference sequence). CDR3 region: CASSPPRGYTF. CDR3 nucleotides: TGTGCCAGCTCCCCCCCGCGTGGCTACACCTTC.

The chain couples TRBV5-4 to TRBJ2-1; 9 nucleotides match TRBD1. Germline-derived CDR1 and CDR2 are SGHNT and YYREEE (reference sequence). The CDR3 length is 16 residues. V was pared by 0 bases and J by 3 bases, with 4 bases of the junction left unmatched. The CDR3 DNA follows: TGTGCCAGCAGCTTGGGACAGGGGGAAGTCTACAATGAGCAGTTCTTC. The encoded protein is CASSLGQGEVYNEQFF.

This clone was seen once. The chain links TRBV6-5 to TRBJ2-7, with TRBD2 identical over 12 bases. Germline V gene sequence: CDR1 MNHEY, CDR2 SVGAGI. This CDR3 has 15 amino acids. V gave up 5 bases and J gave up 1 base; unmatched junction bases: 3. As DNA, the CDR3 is TGTGCCAGCAGTCTAGCGGGAGGGAAGTCCTACGAGCAGTACTTC. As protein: CASSLAGGKSYEQYF.

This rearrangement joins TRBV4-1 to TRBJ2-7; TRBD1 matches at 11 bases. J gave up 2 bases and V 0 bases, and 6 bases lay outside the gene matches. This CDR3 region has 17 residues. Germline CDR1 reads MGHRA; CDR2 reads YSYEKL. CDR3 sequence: CASSQDWGQGVPYEQYF. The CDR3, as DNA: TGCGCCAGCAGCCAAGATTGGGGACAGGGGGTCCCCTACGAGCAGTACTTC.

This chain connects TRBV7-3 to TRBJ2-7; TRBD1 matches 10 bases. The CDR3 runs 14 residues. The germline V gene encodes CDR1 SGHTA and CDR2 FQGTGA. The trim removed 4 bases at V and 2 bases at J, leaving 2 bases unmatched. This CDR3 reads CASSYGTGAYEQYF. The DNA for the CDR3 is TGTGCCAGCAGCTACGGGACAGGGGCCTACGAGCAGTACTTC.

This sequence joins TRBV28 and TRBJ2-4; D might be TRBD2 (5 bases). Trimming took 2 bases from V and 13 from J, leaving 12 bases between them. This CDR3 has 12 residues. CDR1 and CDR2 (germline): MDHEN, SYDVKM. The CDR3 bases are TGTGCCAGCAGTTTACCGGGATACGTCCAGTACTTC. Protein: CASSLPGYVQYF.

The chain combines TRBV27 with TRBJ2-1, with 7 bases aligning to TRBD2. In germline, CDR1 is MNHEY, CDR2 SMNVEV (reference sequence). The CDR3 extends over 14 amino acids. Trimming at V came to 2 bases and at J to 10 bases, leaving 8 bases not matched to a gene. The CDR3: CASSLGSAREEQFF. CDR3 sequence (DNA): TGTGCCAGCAGTTTAGGGTCGGCGCGGGAGGAGCAGTTCTTC.

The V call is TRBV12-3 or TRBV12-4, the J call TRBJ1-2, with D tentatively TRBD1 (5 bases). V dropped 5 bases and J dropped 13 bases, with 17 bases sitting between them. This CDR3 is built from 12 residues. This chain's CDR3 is CASSPGGTLSTF. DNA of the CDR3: TGTGCCAGCAGTCCGGGGGGGACCCTGTCCACCTTC.

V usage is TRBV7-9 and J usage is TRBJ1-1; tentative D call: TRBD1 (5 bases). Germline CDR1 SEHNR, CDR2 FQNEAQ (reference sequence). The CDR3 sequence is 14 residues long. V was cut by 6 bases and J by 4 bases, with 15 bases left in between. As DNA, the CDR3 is TGTGCCAGCAGTTCGGGGGGATCAGGCACTGAAGCTTTCTTT. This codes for CASSSGGSGTEAFF.

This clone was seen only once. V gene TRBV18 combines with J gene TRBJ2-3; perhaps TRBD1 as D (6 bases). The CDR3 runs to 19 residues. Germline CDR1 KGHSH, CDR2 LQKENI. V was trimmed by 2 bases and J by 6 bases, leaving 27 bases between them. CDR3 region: CASSPFSIGQSQRTDTQYF. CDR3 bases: TGTGCCAGCTCACCATTTTCAATCGGACAGTCCCAACGAACCGATACGCAGTATTTT.

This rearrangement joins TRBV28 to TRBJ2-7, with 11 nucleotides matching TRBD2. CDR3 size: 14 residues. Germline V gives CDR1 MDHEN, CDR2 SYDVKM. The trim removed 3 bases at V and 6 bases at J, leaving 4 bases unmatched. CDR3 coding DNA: TGTGCCAGCAGTTTTCAACTAGCGGGAGTCGAGCAGTACTTC. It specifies CASSFQLAGVEQYF.

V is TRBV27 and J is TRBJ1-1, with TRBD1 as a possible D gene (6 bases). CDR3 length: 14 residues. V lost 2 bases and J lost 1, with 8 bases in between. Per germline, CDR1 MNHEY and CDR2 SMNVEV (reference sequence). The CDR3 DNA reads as TGTGCCAGCAGTTTAGAGACAGGGAACACTGAAGCTTTCTTT. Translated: CASSLETGNTEAFF.

The CDR3 bases are TGTGCCAGCAGCCCCATAGGTAGGGGCCCCATTACCTACGAGCAGTACTTC. This sequence encodes CASSPIGRGPITYEQYF. The chain uses TRBV7-9 and TRBJ2-7; maybe TRBD1 (5 bases). The CDR3 is 17 amino acids. CDR1 and CDR2 from the germline V gene are SEHNR and FQNEAQ (reference sequence). V was clipped by 5 bases and J by 2 bases, with 22 bases between them.

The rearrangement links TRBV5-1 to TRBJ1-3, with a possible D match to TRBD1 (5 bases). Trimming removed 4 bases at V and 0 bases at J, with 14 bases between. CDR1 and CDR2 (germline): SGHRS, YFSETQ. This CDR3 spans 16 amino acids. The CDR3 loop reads CASSRGDGNSGNTIYF. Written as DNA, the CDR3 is TGCGCCAGCAGCCGGGGGGACGGCAACTCTGGAAACACCATATATTTT.

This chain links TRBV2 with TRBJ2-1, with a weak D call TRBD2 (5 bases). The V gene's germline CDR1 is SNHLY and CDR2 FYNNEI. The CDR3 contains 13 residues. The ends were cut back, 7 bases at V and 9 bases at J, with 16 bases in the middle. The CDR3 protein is CASIPERVGEQFF. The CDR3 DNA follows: TGTGCCAGCATCCCTGAGAGGGTGGGTGAGCAGTTCTTC. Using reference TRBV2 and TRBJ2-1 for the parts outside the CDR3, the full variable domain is EPEVTQTPSHQVTQMGQEVILRCVPISNHLYFYWYRQILGQKVEFLVSFYNNEISEKSEIFDDQFSVERPDGSNFTLKIRSTKLEDSAMYFCASIPERVGEQFFGPGTRLTVL.